This TCR beta chain was documented in a study of blood T cell repertoires in COVID-19. Profiling relied on immunoSEQ multiplex PCR, and the TCRdb table lists in-frame clones only, not all of them. The sample includes some 100,000 clones, 86% of them seen just once. V lost 4 bases and J 0 bases, leaving 14 bases between the germline ends. Germline V gives CDR1 SGHDT, CDR2 YYEEEE. CDR3 length: 15 amino acids. This chain links TRBV5-6 with TRBJ2-7, with D possibly TRBD1 on 6 matching bases. Source material: peripheral blood. The clonotype comes from a human donor in a cohort sampled during active COVID-19. The CDR3 bases are TGTGCCAGCAGCCATACCAGACAGGTCTCCTACGAGCAGTACTTC. It yields the protein CASSHTRQVSYEQYF.